Detailed here is one TCR beta chain. This clonotype was seen ten or more times. Its binding antigen is unknown. Base qualities are not at hand, and no much larger clone is one base apart. As encoded in the germline V gene (reference sequence), CDR1 is LNHDA while CDR2 is SQIVND. The junction carries 10 bases between V and J, which are trimmed by 1 base and 2 bases respectively. Taken from cysteine to phenylalanine, the CDR3 has 15 residues. The DNA shown is the 45-base CDR3, in frame from base 1. Amplification of TCR beta CDR3 regions was carried out from RNA transcripts. The first round of RT-PCR for the TCR CDR3 was performed with the HTBI primer set and the Qiagen OneStep RT-PCR kit. Libraries were constructed in a second round of multiplex PCR, after which size selection and purification were carried out. The libraries were sequenced on an Illumina HiSeq2000 using paired-end 100 bp reads. Per the authors' processing: SOAPnuke was used to process the raw data, removing reads that contained adapters or uncalled bases, had a mean Phred below 15, or lacked an exact match to the constant primer or identifier. COPE v1.2.5 was used to merge high-quality paired reads, and clonotypes were defined as unique nucleotide sequences. MiTCR v1.1 was used to align clonotypes to the IMGT TRBV, TRBD and TRBJ reference segments. Analysis was restricted to V-J combinations with a frequency above 0.0001, which covered 99% to 99.2% of repertoires. The TCS score was defined as the ratio of F50 (clonal expansion) to E x V (chaos), calculated using BLOSUM62-based TCRdist between CDR3 peptides within each V-J. Welch's t-statistics and random forest reduced 514 V-J features to 13, which were used in a naive Bayes classifier (R e1071). The public sequencing data were trimmed at Q25 with fastp and processed into clonotypes with MiXCR by TCRdb, which kept only in-frame beta chains. Here each entry gathers all rows of one CDR3 protein and keeps the most common genes and DNA. The V and J calls follow TCRdb's processing rather than the paper's. The sample yields about 560,000 distinct CDR3 sequences; about a sixth were counted once. Around 19% of the sample goes to the ten largest clones.

The record originates from a study of T cells in Graves' hyperthyroidism and ophthalmopathy (dated by TCRdb to 2018 to 2020). About the full investigation: Peripheral blood was sampled at the time of initial diagnosis, prior to any treatment. TCR V-J signatures able to tell the groups apart were searched for in a discovery cohort of 100 patients, of whom fewer than 45 had Graves' ophthalmopathy and 55 to 65 had stable Graves' hyperthyroidism. Prospective prediction of ophthalmopathy was tested in an independent validation cohort of 18 to 20 hyperthyroidism patients and 15 to 17 patients who later progressed to ophthalmopathy. For training and testing, the 100 or so patients in the discovery cohort were randomly divided in a 7:3 ratio. The study also compared thyroid tissue and blood T-cell repertoires from five or six Graves' hyperthyroidism patients. Once sampling was done, hyperthyroidism patients were given methimazole at a starting dose of 30 mg daily, whereas ophthalmopathy patients were given high-dose intravenous methylprednisolone. According to the paper, TCR Vbeta CDR3 sequencing was carried out on some 140 peripheral blood samples, which came from 40 to 45 ophthalmopathy, around 75 hyperthyroidism and roughly 17 progressor patients. Overall study results and their limits: Most expanded thyroid clonotypes (frequency above 0.001) were also found in blood, which suggests that blood repertoires may mirror thyroid immune responses. Ophthalmopathy was separated from stable hyperthyroidism by a 13 V-J signature model, with around 90% sensitivity and roughly 81% specificity obtained in cross-validation and 80%/75% obtained in testing. Sample size was not statistically predetermined, and blinding of investigators to group allocation was not performed. In validation, progression to ophthalmopathy was predicted by the model with 70.59% sensitivity and roughly 76% specificity, a median of about 6.4 months before onset.

A patient counted as having stable Graves' hyperthyroidism if no progression to ophthalmopathy occurred over 18 months of follow-up. The hyperthyroidism patients were between 18 and 65 years old and newly diagnosed, with a disease duration of less than 2 months. Any patient with an uncontrolled infection, another autoimmune disease, pregnancy or lactation was excluded. Diagnoses relied on clinical symptoms, serum thyroxine and TRAb, thyroid ultrasound and orbital computed tomography. PBMCs were separated from 7.5 to 10 ml of fresh peripheral blood using Ficoll-Paque density gradient centrifugation. Trizol reagent was used to extract total RNA, and RNA quality was then checked on an Agilent 2100 Bioanalyzer.

The material sequenced was blood. The V and J genes are TRBV19 and TRBJ2-3, with no confident D gene call. The TCR comes from a woman aged 18 to 35 with Graves' hyperthyroidism. Here is the DNA: TGTGCCAGTAGTATAGGTGGCTACCACACAGATACGCAGTATTTT. It translates as CASSIGGYHTDTQYF.